This T cell receptor beta chain stems from a study of beta chain features in type 1 diabetes. Study-level results: Junctions at VDJ sites from type 1 diabetes patients had fewer insertions and more deletions. People with Type 1 diabetes carried modestly yet significantly shorter TCRB CDR3s in all four CD4+ subsets.

Expressed TCRB transcripts were sequenced because the entire RNA isolate underwent reverse transcription. Clones were read by immunoSEQ multiplex PCR, and TCRdb kept only the in-frame ones, dropping some. Among 200,000 to 300,000 clones listed, roughly 20% were seen once. This clone has a handful of counts. Its antigen is as yet unknown. This TCR came from a woman between 40 and 55 years old with type 1 diabetes. Sequenced: naive CD4+ T cells from blood.

Here the CDR3 reads CASSVQGQTYNEQFF. The CDR3 DNA sequence: TGTGCCAGCAGCGTTCAGGGACAGACTTACAATGAGCAGTTCTTC. The J gene is TRBJ2-1, the V gene TRBV9; 7 positions agree with TRBD1. The germline V gene encodes CDR1 SGDLS and CDR2 YYNGEE. J lost 4 bases, V lost 2 bases, and 6 bases had no gene match. This CDR3 spans 15 amino acids.